A selection of T cell receptor beta chains follows, all from one sample in a study of CD8 T cells in Susac syndrome. One entry per CDR3 protein, called by TCRdb with MiXCR from the immunoSEQ multiplex PCR reads. The table has about 180,000 distinct CDR3 sequences, just under 95% seen once. Sequencing was performed on CD4+ T cells from PBMCs. The receptor set was obtained from a human donor with Susac syndrome. Each CDR3 is given with its conserved first and last residue. Fields, in order: clone size, CDR3 length, J gene, V gene, D gene, CDR3 protein, CDR3 DNA. D genes are given only for firm matches. Clone sizes are given selectively: once, few, many, or a class where the clone is expanded.

abundance: NA; len: 14; j_gene: TRBJ2-7; v_gene: TRBV11-3; d_gene: NA; CDR3aa: CASSSYPSSYEQYF; CDR3nt: TGTGCCAGCAGCTCCTATCCGAGCTCCTACGAGCAGTACTTC
abundance: NA; len: 14; j_gene: TRBJ2-7; v_gene: TRBV20-1; d_gene: NA; CDR3aa: CSAQTGTLSYEQYF; CDR3nt: TGCAGTGCTCAAACCGGGACGCTCTCCTACGAGCAGTACTTC
abundance: NA; len: 16; j_gene: TRBJ2-5; v_gene: TRBV11-2; d_gene: NA; CDR3aa: CASSLGINRRVETQYF; CDR3nt: TGTGCCAGCAGCTTAGGGATCAACAGAAGAGTGGAGACCCAGTACTTC
abundance: once; len: 15; j_gene: TRBJ2-1; v_gene: TRBV10-3; d_gene: TRBD1; CDR3aa: CAISPGGDPWNEQFF; CDR3nt: TGTGCCATCAGCCCAGGGGGAGACCCTTGGAATGAGCAGTTCTTC
abundance: NA; len: 13; j_gene: TRBJ2-7; v_gene: TRBV12-3/TRBV12-4; d_gene: NA; CDR3aa: CASSQPNSYEQYF; CDR3nt: TGTGCCAGCAGCCAACCGAACTCCTACGAGCAGTACTTC
abundance: once; len: 12; j_gene: TRBJ1-2; v_gene: TRBV28; d_gene: NA; CDR3aa: CASSLAGEGYTF; CDR3nt: TGTGCCAGCAGTCTGGCGGGGGAGGGCTACACCTTC
abundance: NA; len: 18; j_gene: TRBJ2-5; v_gene: TRBV3-1; d_gene: NA; CDR3aa: CASSQGILGLRSPKTQYF; CDR3nt: TGTGCCAGCAGCCAAGGGATCTTAGGACTACGCTCTCCCAAGACCCAGTACTTC
abundance: NA; len: 13; j_gene: TRBJ2-7; v_gene: TRBV2; d_gene: TRBD1; CDR3aa: CASSGGQDYEQYF; CDR3nt: TGTGCCAGCAGTGGGGGACAGGACTACGAGCAGTACTTC
abundance: NA; len: 11; j_gene: TRBJ2-2; v_gene: TRBV29-1; d_gene: NA; CDR3aa: CSGTNTGELFF; CDR3nt: TGCAGCGGGACCAACACCGGGGAGCTGTTTTTT
abundance: NA; len: 15; j_gene: TRBJ2-7; v_gene: TRBV28; d_gene: TRBD1; CDR3aa: CASSGTGESYYEQYF; CDR3nt: TGTGCCAGCAGTGGGACAGGGGAAAGCTACTACGAGCAGTACTTC
abundance: NA; len: 13; j_gene: TRBJ2-3; v_gene: TRBV2; d_gene: TRBD2; CDR3aa: CASGLVGTDTQYF; CDR3nt: TGTGCCAGTGGACTAGTTGGCACAGATACGCAGTATTTT
abundance: NA; len: 14; j_gene: TRBJ2-3; v_gene: TRBV20-1; d_gene: TRBD2; CDR3aa: CSAGTSGSPDTQYF; CDR3nt: TGCAGTGCTGGAACTAGCGGGAGTCCAGATACGCAGTATTTT
abundance: NA; len: 14; j_gene: TRBJ1-2; v_gene: TRBV7-6; d_gene: NA; CDR3aa: CASSSFTGGGGYTF; CDR3nt: TGTGCCAGCAGCTCTTTCACAGGAGGCGGGGGCTACACCTTC
abundance: NA; len: 15; j_gene: TRBJ2-5; v_gene: TRBV30; d_gene: TRBD1; CDR3aa: CAWSDRDRGRETQYF; CDR3nt: TGTGCCTGGAGTGACAGGGACAGGGGGCGAGAGACCCAGTACTTC
abundance: NA; len: 13; j_gene: TRBJ2-2; v_gene: TRBV27; d_gene: NA; CDR3aa: CASSLYGAGELFF; CDR3nt: TGTGCCAGCAGTTTATATGGGGCCGGGGAGCTGTTTTTT
abundance: NA; len: 15; j_gene: TRBJ1-4; v_gene: TRBV9; d_gene: TRBD1; CDR3aa: CASSGQGATNEKLFF; CDR3nt: TGTGCCAGCAGCGGACAGGGTGCAACTAATGAAAAACTGTTTTTT
abundance: NA; len: 18; j_gene: TRBJ2-7; v_gene: TRBV6-1; d_gene: TRBD1; CDR3aa: CASRPLQGVARTTYEQYF; CDR3nt: TGTGCCAGCAGGCCCTTACAGGGGGTAGCGCGGACCACTTACGAGCAGTACTTC
abundance: NA; len: 15; j_gene: TRBJ2-3; v_gene: TRBV4-3; d_gene: TRBD1; CDR3aa: CASSKQGAGADTQYF; CDR3nt: TGCGCCAGCAGCAAGCAGGGGGCCGGCGCAGATACGCAGTATTTT
abundance: NA; len: 15; j_gene: TRBJ2-1; v_gene: TRBV11-2; d_gene: TRBD2; CDR3aa: CASTVSGGEYNEQFF; CDR3nt: TGTGCCAGCACCGTTAGCGGGGGGGAATACAATGAGCAGTTCTTC
abundance: NA; len: 15; j_gene: TRBJ2-5; v_gene: TRBV7-9; d_gene: TRBD2; CDR3aa: CASSTGRGAGETQYF; CDR3nt: TGTGCCAGCAGCACGGGGCGGGGGGCAGGAGAGACCCAGTACTTC
abundance: once; len: 14; j_gene: TRBJ1-2; v_gene: TRBV3-1; d_gene: TRBD1; CDR3aa: CASSQGRGPYGYTF; CDR3nt: TGTGCCAGCAGCCAGGGCAGGGGGCCCTATGGCTACACCTTC
abundance: NA; len: 15; j_gene: TRBJ2-1; v_gene: TRBV7-3; d_gene: NA; CDR3aa: CASSYAQGSINEQFF; CDR3nt: TGTGCCAGCAGCTACGCCCAGGGCAGCATCAATGAGCAGTTCTTC
abundance: NA; len: 15; j_gene: TRBJ2-7; v_gene: TRBV9; d_gene: NA; CDR3aa: CASSPHPGHSYEQYF; CDR3nt: TGTGCCAGCAGCCCCCACCCGGGCCACTCCTACGAGCAGTACTTC
abundance: NA; len: 13; j_gene: TRBJ1-5; v_gene: TRBV2; d_gene: TRBD1; CDR3aa: CASSATGVQPQHF; CDR3nt: TGTGCCAGCAGTGCGACAGGGGTTCAGCCCCAGCATTTT
abundance: NA; len: 14; j_gene: TRBJ1-4; v_gene: TRBV28; d_gene: TRBD1; CDR3aa: CASNGGQPNEKLFF; CDR3nt: TGTGCCAGCAATGGGGGACAGCCTAATGAAAAACTGTTTTTT
abundance: once; len: 14; j_gene: TRBJ2-2; v_gene: TRBV5-4; d_gene: TRBD2; CDR3aa: CASSPGLGAGELFF; CDR3nt: TGTGCCAGCAGCCCGGGACTAGGAGCCGGGGAGCTGTTTTTT
abundance: NA; len: 15; j_gene: TRBJ2-4; v_gene: TRBV5-6; d_gene: NA; CDR3aa: CASSSSGPQIDIQYF; CDR3nt: TGTGCCAGCAGTTCATCGGGGCCGCAAATAGACATTCAGTACTTC
abundance: NA; len: 15; j_gene: TRBJ2-3; v_gene: TRBV7-3; d_gene: TRBD2; CDR3aa: CASSPGLGVSDTQYF; CDR3nt: TGTGCCAGCTCGCCGGGACTAGGAGTATCAGATACGCAGTATTTT
abundance: NA; len: 17; j_gene: TRBJ2-3; v_gene: TRBV20-1; d_gene: NA; CDR3aa: CSAAKSWVGSSTDTQYF; CDR3nt: TGCAGTGCCGCGAAAAGTTGGGTGGGCTCTAGCACAGATACGCAGTATTTT
abundance: NA; len: 14; j_gene: TRBJ1-2; v_gene: TRBV20-1; d_gene: NA; CDR3aa: CSASYGFTNYGYTF; CDR3nt: TGCAGTGCTAGTTACGGGTTTACTAACTATGGCTACACCTTC
abundance: NA; len: 15; j_gene: TRBJ2-1; v_gene: TRBV5-1; d_gene: NA; CDR3aa: CASSAGQGRFNEQFF; CDR3nt: TGCGCCAGCAGCGCCGGTCAGGGAAGGTTCAATGAGCAGTTCTTC
abundance: NA; len: 13; j_gene: TRBJ2-1; v_gene: TRBV3-1; d_gene: NA; CDR3aa: CASSQGPGDEQFF; CDR3nt: TGTGCCAGCAGCCAAGGTCCGGGGGATGAGCAGTTCTTC
abundance: NA; len: 15; j_gene: TRBJ2-1; v_gene: TRBV9; d_gene: NA; CDR3aa: CASSVGGILLDEQFF; CDR3nt: TGTGCCAGCAGCGTAGGGGGAATTCTTTTGGATGAGCAGTTCTTC
abundance: NA; len: 13; j_gene: TRBJ2-3; v_gene: TRBV19; d_gene: NA; CDR3aa: CASSITTGDTQYF; CDR3nt: TGTGCCAGTAGTATCACTACAGGTGATACGCAGTATTTT
abundance: NA; len: 14; j_gene: TRBJ1-2; v_gene: TRBV12-3/TRBV12-4; d_gene: TRBD1; CDR3aa: CASSLRDRGNGYTF; CDR3nt: TGTGCCAGCAGTTTAAGGGACAGGGGAAATGGCTACACCTTC
abundance: few; len: 13; j_gene: TRBJ1-1; v_gene: TRBV12-3/TRBV12-4; d_gene: TRBD1; CDR3aa: CASSSTGVTEAFF; CDR3nt: TGTGCCAGCAGTTCCACAGGGGTAACTGAAGCTTTCTTT
abundance: NA; len: 12; j_gene: TRBJ2-7; v_gene: TRBV18; d_gene: NA; CDR3aa: CASSPDNYEQYF; CDR3nt: TGTGCCAGCTCACCGGACAACTACGAGCAGTACTTC
abundance: NA; len: 15; j_gene: TRBJ2-3; v_gene: TRBV29-1; d_gene: NA; CDR3aa: CSATLMTTSTDTQYF; CDR3nt: TGCAGCGCAACACTCATGACAACTAGCACAGATACGCAGTATTTT
abundance: NA; len: 14; j_gene: TRBJ2-7; v_gene: TRBV20-1; d_gene: TRBD1; CDR3aa: CSASAGTGAYEQYF; CDR3nt: TGCAGTGCTAGCGCCGGGACAGGGGCCTACGAGCAGTACTTC
abundance: NA; len: 14; j_gene: TRBJ2-3; v_gene: TRBV7-8; d_gene: NA; CDR3aa: CASSLLKGKDTQYF; CDR3nt: TGTGCCAGCAGCTTATTAAAGGGTAAAGATACGCAGTATTTT
abundance: NA; len: 12; j_gene: TRBJ1-2; v_gene: TRBV9; d_gene: NA; CDR3aa: CASSVGLSGYTF; CDR3nt: TGTGCCAGCAGCGTTGGACTTTCTGGCTACACCTTC
abundance: NA; len: 16; j_gene: TRBJ1-3; v_gene: TRBV30; d_gene: TRBD1; CDR3aa: CASGQGRPFSGNTIYF; CDR3nt: TGTGCCTCGGGACAGGGGCGACCATTCTCTGGAAACACCATATATTTT
abundance: NA; len: 16; j_gene: TRBJ2-2; v_gene: TRBV11-2; d_gene: NA; CDR3aa: CASSPTGTRRTGELFF; CDR3nt: TGTGCCAGCAGCCCCACCGGGACGAGGAGGACCGGGGAGCTGTTTTTT
abundance: NA; len: 18; j_gene: TRBJ2-1; v_gene: TRBV7-3; d_gene: TRBD2; CDR3aa: CASSSQPRGLAGYNEQFF; CDR3nt: TGTGCCAGCAGCTCACAACCGAGGGGACTAGCGGGGTACAATGAGCAGTTCTTC
abundance: NA; len: 16; j_gene: TRBJ2-3; v_gene: TRBV5-1; d_gene: TRBD1; CDR3aa: CASSLVGDSSTDTQYF; CDR3nt: TGCGCCAGCAGCTTGGTGGGGGACAGTAGCACAGATACGCAGTATTTT